What follows is one TCR beta chain and its context. Its antigen is not identified. This specimen comes from a study of cytomegalovirus exposure and HLA in healthy donors. Overall study context: Out of 300 to 500 genotyped donors, around 80% belonged to the Caucasian-associated ancestry cluster. Study-wide results and limits: Most TCR sequences were rare, but some public TCRs occurred in many donors.

PCR primers comprised 60 Vbeta and 13 Jbeta primers. The method was immunoSEQ multiplex PCR; TCRdb's version includes in-frame clones alone and lacks a portion of them. The sample consists of under 170,000 clones, about 76% of them appearing once. This CDR3 region has 18 residues. Trimming left V 4 bases short and J 0 bases short, with 18 bases between. Looked up from germline, CDR1 is SNHLY and CDR2 is FYNNEI. The chain is built from TRBV2 and TRBJ1-4, with D possibly TRBD1 on 5 matching bases. The specimen was PBMCs. This clonotype was sampled from a human donor in good health. The CDR3: CASSALPQGSATNEKLFF. The DNA for the CDR3 is TGTGCCAGCAGTGCCCTCCCCCAGGGATCTGCAACTAATGAAAAACTGTTTTTT.